These T cell receptor beta chains were read from a single sample in a study of T cells in Graves' hyperthyroidism and ophthalmopathy. TCRdb itself ran the multiplex PCR reads through MiXCR, one entry per CDR3 protein. The profile covers approximately 400,000 distinct CDR3 sequences, with over 11% appearing a single time and approximately 11% taken by the ten largest. The sequencing sample was made of blood. The receptors originated from a woman aged 55-70 years with Graves' hyperthyroidism. CDR3s include the opening cysteine and the closing phenylalanine or tryptophan. Each record gives: clone size, D gene, J gene, CDR3 length, V gene, CDR3 DNA, CDR3 protein. The D gene is left open where the match is weak. Size is omitted from some rows. Given values are once, few, many or a class for expanded clones.

size: .
D: .
J: TRBJ2-1
length: 14
V: TRBV5-4
DNA: TGTGCCAGCAGAAGTGACACGACCTACAATGAGCAGTTCTTC
CDR3: CASRSDTTYNEQFF

size: many
D: .
J: TRBJ2-7
length: 15
V: TRBV19
DNA: TGTGCCAGTAGTCAACGAAGACTAGGCCGTGACGAGCAGTACTTC
CDR3: CASSQRRLGRDEQYF

size: few
D: TRBD2
J: TRBJ2-1
length: 17
V: TRBV10-2
DNA: TGCGCCAGCAGTGAGCTGACTCTAGCGGACGTCTACAATAAGCAGTTCTTC
CDR3: CASSELTLADVYNKQFF

size: few
D: .
J: TRBJ2-2
length: 15
V: TRBV19
DNA: TGTGCCAGTAGCTGGTTGGCCCGGAGCGGCGGGGAGCTGTTTTTT
CDR3: CASSWLARSGGELFF

size: many
D: TRBD1
J: TRBJ2-1
length: 14
V: TRBV12-3/TRBV12-4
DNA: TGTGCCAGCAGACTGACAGGGGGCGAGAATGAGCAGTTCTTC
CDR3: CASRLTGGENEQFF

size: .
D: .
J: TRBJ1-1
length: 13
V: TRBV5-8
DNA: TGTGCCAGCAGCTTGGGGAGCGGCACTGAAGCTTTCTTT
CDR3: CASSLGSGTEAFF

size: many
D: .
J: TRBJ1-5
length: 15
V: TRBV18
DNA: TGTGCCAGCTCACCCGCAGGGGCGAGCAATCAGCCCCAGCATTTT
CDR3: CASSPAGASNQPQHF

size: many
D: .
J: TRBJ1-5
length: 16
V: TRBV28
DNA: TGTGCCAGCAGTTGGGGACAAACCTATAGCAATCAGCCCCAGCATTTT
CDR3: CASSWGQTYSNQPQHF

size: many
D: .
J: TRBJ1-1
length: 14
V: TRBV3-1
DNA: TGTGCCAGCAGCCAAAGCGAGTTTGACACTGAAGCTTTCTTT
CDR3: CASSQSEFDTEAFF

size: many
D: .
J: TRBJ2-7
length: 13
V: TRBV27
DNA: TGTGCCAGCAGTCCCCGGACAGCTACGAAGCAGTACTTC
CDR3: CASSPRTATKQYF